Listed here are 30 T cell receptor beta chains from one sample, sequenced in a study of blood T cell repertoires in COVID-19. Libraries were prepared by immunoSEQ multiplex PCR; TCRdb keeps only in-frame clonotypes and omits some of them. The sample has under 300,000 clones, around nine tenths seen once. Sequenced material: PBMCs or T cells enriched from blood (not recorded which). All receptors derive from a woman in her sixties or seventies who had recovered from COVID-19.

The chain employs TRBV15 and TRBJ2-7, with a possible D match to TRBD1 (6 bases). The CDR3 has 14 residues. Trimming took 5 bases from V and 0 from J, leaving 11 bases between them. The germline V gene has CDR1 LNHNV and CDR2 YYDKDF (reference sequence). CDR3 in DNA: TGTGCCACCAGCCCCGGGACACTCTCCTACGAGCAGTACTTC. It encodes CATSPGTLSYEQYF.

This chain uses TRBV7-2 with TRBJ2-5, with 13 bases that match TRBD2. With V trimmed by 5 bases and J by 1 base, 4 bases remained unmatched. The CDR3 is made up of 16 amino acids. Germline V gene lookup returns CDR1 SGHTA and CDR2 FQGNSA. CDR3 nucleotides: TGTGCCAGCAGCAACGGACTAGCGGGAGTCCAAGAGACCCAGTACTTC. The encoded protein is CASSNGLAGVQETQYF.

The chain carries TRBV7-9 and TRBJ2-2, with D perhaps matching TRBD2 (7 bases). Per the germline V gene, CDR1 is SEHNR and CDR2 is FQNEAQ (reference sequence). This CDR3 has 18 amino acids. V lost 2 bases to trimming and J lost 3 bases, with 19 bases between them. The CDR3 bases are TGTGCCAGCAGCTTACCCCTACTAGCGAACAGGGACACCGGGGAGCTGTTTTTT. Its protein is CASSLPLLANRDTGELFF.

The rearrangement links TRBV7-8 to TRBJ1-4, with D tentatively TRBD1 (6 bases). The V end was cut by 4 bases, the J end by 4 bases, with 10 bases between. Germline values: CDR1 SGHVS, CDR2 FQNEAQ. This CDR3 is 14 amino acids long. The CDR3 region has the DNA TGTGCCAGCAGCTCAGGGGCCTATAATGAAAAACTGTTTTTT. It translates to CASSSGAYNEKLFF.

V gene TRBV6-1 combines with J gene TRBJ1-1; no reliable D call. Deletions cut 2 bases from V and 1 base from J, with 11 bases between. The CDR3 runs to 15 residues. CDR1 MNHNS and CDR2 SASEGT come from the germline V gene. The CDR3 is CASSEQWAKNTEAFF. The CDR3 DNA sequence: TGTGCCAGCAGTGAACAGTGGGCGAAGAACACTGAAGCTTTCTTT.

CDR3 nucleotides: TGTGCCAGCAGCCAAGAAGGGGTGGTCTATGGCTACACCTTC. Its translation: CASSQEGVVYGYTF. The chain recombines TRBV3-1 (or the pseudogene TRBV3-2) with TRBJ1-2; D might be TRBD1 (5 bases). CDR1 and CDR2 (germline): LGHDT, YNNKEL (reference sequence). The CDR3 covers 14 residues. V was cut by 0 bases and J by 4 bases, with 9 bases left in between.

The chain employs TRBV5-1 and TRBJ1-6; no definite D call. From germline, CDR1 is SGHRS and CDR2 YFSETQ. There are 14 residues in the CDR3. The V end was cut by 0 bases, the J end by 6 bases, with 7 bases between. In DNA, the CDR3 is TGCGCCAGCAGCTTGGAGGCAGGTAATTCACCCCTCCACTTT. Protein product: CASSLEAGNSPLHF. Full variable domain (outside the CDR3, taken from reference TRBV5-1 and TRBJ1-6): KAGVTQTPRYLIKTRGQQVTLSCSPISGHRSVSWYQQTPGQGLQFLFEYFSETQRNKGNFPGRFSGRQFSNSRSEMNVSTLELGDSALYLCASSLEAGNSPLHFGNGTRLTVT.

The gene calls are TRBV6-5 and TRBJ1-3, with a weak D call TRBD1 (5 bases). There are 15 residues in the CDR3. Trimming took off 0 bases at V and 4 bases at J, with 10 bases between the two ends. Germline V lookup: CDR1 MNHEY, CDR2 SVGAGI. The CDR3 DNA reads TGTGCCAGCAGTTACTCTGGGGGAGGAGGAAACACCATATATTTT. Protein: CASSYSGGGGNTIYF.

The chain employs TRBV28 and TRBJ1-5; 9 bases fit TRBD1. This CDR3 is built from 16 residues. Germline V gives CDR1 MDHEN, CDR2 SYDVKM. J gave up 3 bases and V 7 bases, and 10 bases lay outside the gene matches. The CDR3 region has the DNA TGTGCCAGCAAAAGGACAGGGGTTTCCTTCAATCAGCCCCAGCATTTT. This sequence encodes CASKRTGVSFNQPQHF.

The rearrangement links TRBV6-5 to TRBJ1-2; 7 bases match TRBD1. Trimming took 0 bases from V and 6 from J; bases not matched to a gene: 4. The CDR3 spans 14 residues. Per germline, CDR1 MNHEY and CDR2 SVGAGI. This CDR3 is CASSYSFTGDGYTF. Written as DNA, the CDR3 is TGTGCCAGCAGTTACTCGTTTACAGGGGATGGCTACACCTTC.

The CDR3 is CASSSTGQYF. The CDR3 bases are TGTGCCAGCAGCTCTACCGGGCAGTATTTT. The chain recombines TRBV6-5 with TRBJ2-3; D call uncertain. Trimming removed 6 bases from V and 11 bases from J, with 9 bases in between. Germline V lookup: CDR1 MNHEY, CDR2 SVGAGI. The CDR3 length is 10 residues.

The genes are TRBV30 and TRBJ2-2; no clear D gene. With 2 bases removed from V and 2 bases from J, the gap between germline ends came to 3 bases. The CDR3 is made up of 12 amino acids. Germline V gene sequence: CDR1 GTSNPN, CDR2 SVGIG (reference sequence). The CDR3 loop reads CAWSSNTGELFF. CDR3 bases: TGTGCCTGGAGTTCAAACACCGGGGAGCTGTTTTTT.

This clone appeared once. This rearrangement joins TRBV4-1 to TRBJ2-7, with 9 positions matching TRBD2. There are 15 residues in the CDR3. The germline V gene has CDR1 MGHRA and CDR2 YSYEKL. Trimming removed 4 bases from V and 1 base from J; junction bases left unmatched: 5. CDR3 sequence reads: CASSPSSGRSYEQYF. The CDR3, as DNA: TGCGCCAGCAGCCCTAGTAGCGGGAGATCCTACGAGCAGTACTTC.

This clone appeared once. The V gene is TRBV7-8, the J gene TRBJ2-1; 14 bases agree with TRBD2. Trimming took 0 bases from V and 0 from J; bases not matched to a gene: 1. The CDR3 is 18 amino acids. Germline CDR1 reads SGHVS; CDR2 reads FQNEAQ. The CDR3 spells CASSLATSGGGSYNEQFF. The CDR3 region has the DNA TGTGCCAGCAGCTTAGCGACTAGCGGGGGGGGCTCCTACAATGAGCAGTTCTTC.

The DNA for the CDR3 is TGTGCCAGCAGCCTACCCCCGGGACTAGCGGGAGAGTGGGGTGGGACCGGGGAGCTGTTTTTT. Protein: CASSLPPGLAGEWGGTGELFF. The J gene is TRBJ2-2, the V gene TRBV4-2; TRBD2 matches 14 bases. Germline CDR1 is LGHNA and CDR2 is YNFKEQ. CDR3 length equals 21 residues. The ends lost 4 bases at V and 5 bases at J; junction bases unmatched: 18.

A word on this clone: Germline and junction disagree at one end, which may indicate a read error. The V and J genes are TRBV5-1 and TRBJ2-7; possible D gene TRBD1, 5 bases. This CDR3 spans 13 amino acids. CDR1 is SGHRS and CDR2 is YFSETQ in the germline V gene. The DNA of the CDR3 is TGCGCCACCAGCCCGCAGGGCGACTACGAGCAGTACTTC. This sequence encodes CATSPQGDYEQYF.

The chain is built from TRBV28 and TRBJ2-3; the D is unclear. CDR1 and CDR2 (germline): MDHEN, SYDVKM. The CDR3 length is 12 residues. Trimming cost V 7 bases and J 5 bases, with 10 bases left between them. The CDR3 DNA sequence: TGTGCCAGCACCCACCGGTTAGATACGCAGTATTTT. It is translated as CASTHRLDTQYF.

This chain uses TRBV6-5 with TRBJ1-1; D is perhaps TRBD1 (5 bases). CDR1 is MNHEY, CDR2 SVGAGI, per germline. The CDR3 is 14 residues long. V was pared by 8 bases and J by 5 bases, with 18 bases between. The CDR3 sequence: CASRAGGVRTEAFF. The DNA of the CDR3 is TGTGCCAGCCGGGCGGGGGGTGTACGGACTGAAGCTTTCTTT.

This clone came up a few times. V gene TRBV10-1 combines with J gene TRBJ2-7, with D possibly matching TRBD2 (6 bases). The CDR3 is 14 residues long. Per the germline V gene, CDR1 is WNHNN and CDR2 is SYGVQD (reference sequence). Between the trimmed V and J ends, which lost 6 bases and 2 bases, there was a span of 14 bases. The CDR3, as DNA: TGCGCCAGCAGCGGGACTTTCTCTCCCTACGAGCAGTACTTC. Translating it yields CASSGTFSPYEQYF.

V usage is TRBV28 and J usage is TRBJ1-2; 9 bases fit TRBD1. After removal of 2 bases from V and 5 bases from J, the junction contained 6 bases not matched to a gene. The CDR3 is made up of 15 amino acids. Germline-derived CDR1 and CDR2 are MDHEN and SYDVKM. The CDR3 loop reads CASSLDYRGLYGYTF. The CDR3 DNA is TGTGCCAGCAGTTTAGACTACAGGGGGCTGTATGGCTACACCTTC.

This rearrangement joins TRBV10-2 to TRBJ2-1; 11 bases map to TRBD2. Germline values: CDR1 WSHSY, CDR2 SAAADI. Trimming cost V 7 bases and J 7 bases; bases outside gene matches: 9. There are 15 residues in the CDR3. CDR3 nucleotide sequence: TGCGCCAGCATCCATACTAGCGGGAGAGAGAATGAGCAGTTCTTC. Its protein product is CASIHTSGRENEQFF.

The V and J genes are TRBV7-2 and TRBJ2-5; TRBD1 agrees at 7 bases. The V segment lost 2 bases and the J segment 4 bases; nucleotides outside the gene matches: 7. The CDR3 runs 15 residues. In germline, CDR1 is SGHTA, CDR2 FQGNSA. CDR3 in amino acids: CASSLYSGQPETQYF. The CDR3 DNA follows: TGTGCCAGCAGCTTATACTCGGGACAGCCAGAGACCCAGTACTTC.

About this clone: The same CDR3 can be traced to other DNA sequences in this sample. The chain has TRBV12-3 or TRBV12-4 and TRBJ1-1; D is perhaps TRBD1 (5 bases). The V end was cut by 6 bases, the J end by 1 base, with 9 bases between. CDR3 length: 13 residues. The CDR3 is CASSLQENTEAFF. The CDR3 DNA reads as TGTGCCAGCAGCCTACAGGAGAACACTGAAGCTTTCTTT.

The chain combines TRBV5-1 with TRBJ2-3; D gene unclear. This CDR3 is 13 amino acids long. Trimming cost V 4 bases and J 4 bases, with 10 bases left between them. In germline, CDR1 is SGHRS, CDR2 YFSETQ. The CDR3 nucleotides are TGCGCCAGCAGCAGCGTGGGTCCAGATACGCAGTATTTT. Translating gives CASSSVGPDTQYF.

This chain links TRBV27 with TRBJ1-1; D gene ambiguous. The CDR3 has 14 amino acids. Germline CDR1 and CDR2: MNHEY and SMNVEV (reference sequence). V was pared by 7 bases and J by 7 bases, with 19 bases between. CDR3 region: CASNPSTSRGEAFF. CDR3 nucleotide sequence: TGTGCCAGCAATCCTTCTACCTCAAGAGGTGAAGCTTTCTTT.

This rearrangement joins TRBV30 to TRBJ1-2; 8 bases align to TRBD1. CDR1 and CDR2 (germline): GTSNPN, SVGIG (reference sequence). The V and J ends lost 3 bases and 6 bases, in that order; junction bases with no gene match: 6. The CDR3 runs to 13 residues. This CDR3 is CAWRDREEDGYTF. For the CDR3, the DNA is TGTGCCTGGAGGGACAGGGAAGAGGATGGCTACACCTTC.

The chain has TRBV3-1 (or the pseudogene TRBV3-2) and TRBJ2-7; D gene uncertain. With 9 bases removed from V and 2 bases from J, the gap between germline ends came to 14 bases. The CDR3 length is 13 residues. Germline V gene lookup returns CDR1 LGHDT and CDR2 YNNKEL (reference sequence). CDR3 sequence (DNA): TGTGCCAGTTCTCCGACTGGAACCTACGAGCAGTACTTC. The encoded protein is CASSPTGTYEQYF.

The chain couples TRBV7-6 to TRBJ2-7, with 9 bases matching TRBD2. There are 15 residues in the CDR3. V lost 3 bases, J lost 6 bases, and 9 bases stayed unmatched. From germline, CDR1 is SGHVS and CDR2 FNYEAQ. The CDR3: CASSFGGGAVVEQYF. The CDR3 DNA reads TGTGCCAGCAGCTTCGGCGGGGGGGCTGTGGTCGAGCAGTACTTC.

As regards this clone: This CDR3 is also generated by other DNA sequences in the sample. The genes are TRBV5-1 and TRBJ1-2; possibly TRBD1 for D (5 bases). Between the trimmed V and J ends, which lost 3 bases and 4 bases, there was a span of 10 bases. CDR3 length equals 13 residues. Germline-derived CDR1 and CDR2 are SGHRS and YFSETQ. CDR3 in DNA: TGCGCCAGCAGCTATGACAGTACCTATGGCTACACCTTC. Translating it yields CASSYDSTYGYTF.

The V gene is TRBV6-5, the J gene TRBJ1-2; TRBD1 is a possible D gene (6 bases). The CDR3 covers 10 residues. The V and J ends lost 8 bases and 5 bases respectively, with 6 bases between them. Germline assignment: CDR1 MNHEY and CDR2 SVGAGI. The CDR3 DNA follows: TGTGCCAGCCAGGGGTATGGCTACACCTTC. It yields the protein CASQGYGYTF.